This passage covers 18 T cell receptor beta chains from one sample sequenced in a study of cytomegalovirus exposure and HLA in healthy donors (dated by TCRdb to between 2016 and 2019). Library preparation was by the immunoSEQ multiplex PCR assay. For the multiplex PCR, a mixture combining 60 forward primers for TCR Vbeta segments and 13 reverse primers for TCR Jbeta segments was used. TCRdb mirrors the immuneACCESS table, restricted to in-frame sequences. Some clones are absent from its copies; in checked studies, under half trace to an unresolved V gene, and the reason for the others is unknown. This sample holds 65,000 to 85,000 clones; roughly 83% were observed only once. The ten largest clones take up 2.4% of the sample. Sequencing used PBMCs. All receptors derive from a woman between 45 and 65 years old in good health and CMV-seronegative.

The CDR3 region has the DNA TGTGCCAGTAGTATAGAACAGGCCTATCAGCCCCAGCATTTT. Translation gives CASSIEQAYQPQHF. This chain joins TRBV19 and TRBJ1-5; possibly TRBD1 for D (5 bases). Per germline, CDR1 LNHDA and CDR2 SQIVND (reference sequence). The germline V and J ends were trimmed by 0 bases and 5 bases, with 8 bases remaining between them. The CDR3 consists of 14 residues.

The chain has TRBV7-8 and TRBJ1-1, with 9 nucleotides matching TRBD1. This CDR3 is built from 18 residues. Germline assignment: CDR1 SGHVS and CDR2 FQNEAQ. V was pared by 2 bases and J by 7 bases, with 17 bases of the junction left unmatched. In nucleotides, the CDR3 is TGTGCCAGCAGCTTAAAACGGACGGGACAGGGATCCGTGGGTGAAGCTTTCTTT. Translation: CASSLKRTGQGSVGEAFF.

This chain uses TRBV5-1 with TRBJ1-5, with TRBD1 as a possible D gene (5 bases). Trimming pared 1 base from V and 2 bases from J, leaving 13 bases between. CDR3 length equals 16 residues. CDR1 is SGHRS and CDR2 is YFSETQ in the germline V gene. The CDR3 sequence: CASSLPRQNRNQPQHF. CDR3 DNA: TGCGCCAGCAGCTTGCCACGACAGAACCGCAATCAGCCCCAGCATTTT. Supplemented by reference TRBV5-1 and TRBJ1-5, the full variable domain reads KAGVTQTPRYLIKTRGQQVTLSCSPISGHRSVSWYQQTPGQGLQFLFEYFSETQRNKGNFPGRFSGRQFSNSRSEMNVSTLELGDSALYLCASSLPRQNRNQPQHFGDGTRLSIL.

The genes are TRBV29-1 and TRBJ2-7; TRBD2 matches at 10 bases. The CDR3 is made up of 14 amino acids. V shed 4 bases and J 7 bases; nucleotides not matched to a gene: 10. Germline V gives CDR1 SQVTM, CDR2 ANQGSEA. The CDR3 is CSVVPGLAREEQYV. For the CDR3, the DNA is TGCAGCGTTGTCCCGGGACTAGCGAGAGAAGAGCAGTACGTC.

J is TRBJ2-7 and V is TRBV5-1; D is unresolved. The germline CDR1 and CDR2 sequences are SGHRS and YFSETQ. This CDR3 is built from 13 residues. V gave up 5 bases and J gave up 1 base, with 10 bases separating them. The CDR3 DNA reads as TGCGCCAGCAGGCTCGACATTTCCTACGAGCAGTACTTC. Translating gives CASRLDISYEQYF.

The V gene is TRBV7-9, the J gene TRBJ2-7, with 9 bases aligning to TRBD1. In germline, CDR1 is SEHNR, CDR2 FQNEAQ (reference sequence). V dropped 4 bases and J dropped 3; count of bases not matched to a gene: 13. This CDR3 spans 17 amino acids. CDR3 protein: CASSSNTGTGQLYEQYV. The CDR3 DNA reads as TGTGCCAGCAGCTCCAACACCGGGACAGGGCAACTCTACGAGCAGTACGTC.

The CDR3 sequence: CASSSTDSYEQYF. For the CDR3, the DNA is TGTGCCAGCAGCTCGACAGACTCCTACGAGCAGTACTTC. The chain recombines TRBV7-9 with TRBJ2-7, with a possible D match to TRBD1 (5 bases). The CDR3 extends over 13 amino acids. V was clipped by 4 bases and J by 0 bases, with 7 bases between them. Looked up from germline, CDR1 is SEHNR and CDR2 is FQNEAQ (reference sequence).

The chain carries TRBV6-1 and TRBJ1-1; 8 bases are shared with TRBD1. CDR1 is MNHNS, CDR2 SASEGT, per germline. Trimming took 2 bases from V and 10 from J; bases not matched to a gene: 6. CDR3 length equals 13 residues. As DNA, the CDR3 is TGTGCCAGCAGTGAATCAGGGGGCGCGAGAGCTTTCTTT. Residues: CASSESGGARAFF.

V and J are TRBV21-1 and TRBJ2-3; TRBD2 reflects the table's D call only, with no check against the DNA. TRBV21-1 constitutes a pseudogene. This CDR3 comprises 16 residues. CDR3 amino acids: CASSTLTSTSTDTQYF. The CDR3 bases are TGTGCCAGCAGCACCCTGACTAGTACTAGCACAGATACGCAGTATTTT.

J is TRBJ2-3 and V is TRBV15, with a tentative D call TRBD2 (8 bases). Looked up from germline, CDR1 is LNHNV and CDR2 is YYDKDF (reference sequence). The CDR3 consists of 15 residues. V lost 5 bases and J 3 bases, leaving 15 bases between the germline ends. CDR3 DNA: TGTGCCACCAGCGAGGGGGCGGGAGGTACAGATACGCAGTATTTT. Residues: CATSEGAGGTDTQYF.

The genes are TRBV19 and TRBJ2-7; no definite D call. The CDR3 has 13 amino acids. Deletions cut 10 bases from V and 3 bases from J, with 16 bases between. Germline V gene data show CDR1 as LNHDA and CDR2 as SQIVND (reference sequence). The CDR3 sequence: CATALSFGYEQYF. CDR3 sequence (DNA): TGTGCCACCGCCCTATCTTTTGGCTACGAGCAGTACTTC. Supplemented by reference TRBV19 and TRBJ2-7, the full variable domain reads DGGITQSPKYLFRKEGQNVTLSCEQNLNHDAMYWYRQDPGQGLRLIYYSQIVNDFQKGDIAEGYSVSREKKESFPLTVTSAQKNPTAFYLCATALSFGYEQYFGPGTRLTVT.

The J gene is TRBJ1-2, the V gene TRBV9; D is unresolved. The CDR3 covers 15 residues. CDR1 and CDR2 from the germline V gene are SGDLS and YYNGEE. V was pared by 3 bases and J by 0 bases, with 12 bases between. CDR3 protein: CASSAYSLANYGYTF. The CDR3 coding sequence is TGTGCCAGCAGCGCCTACAGCTTAGCTAACTATGGCTACACCTTC.

The rearrangement joins TRBV5-1 to TRBJ2-3, with D tentatively TRBD1 (5 bases). The V gene's germline CDR1 is SGHRS and CDR2 YFSETQ. CDR3 size: 15 residues. V was pared by 0 bases and J by 3 bases, with 11 bases between. CDR3 protein: CASSLAGKGTDTQYF. CDR3 nucleotides: TGCGCCAGCAGCTTGGCCGGCAAGGGGACAGATACGCAGTATTTT.

V usage is TRBV5-5 and J usage is TRBJ2-2; no clear D. Germline V CDR1 and CDR2: SGHKS, YYEKEE (reference sequence). The CDR3 is 14 amino acids. Trimming removed 2 bases at V and 2 bases at J, with 7 bases between. The CDR3 loop is CASSFSENTGELFF. The CDR3 DNA is TGTGCCAGCAGCTTCTCAGAAAACACCGGGGAGCTGTTTTTT.

The V and J genes are TRBV2 and TRBJ1-1; D is unresolved. Trimming removed 10 bases at V and 4 bases at J, with 10 bases between. The CDR3 sequence is 11 residues long. Germline assignment: CDR1 SNHLY and CDR2 FYNNEI. CDR3 sequence (DNA): TGTGCCACCAGGCGGGGCACTGAAGCTTTCTTT. Its protein is CATRRGTEAFF.

The chain joins TRBV19 to TRBJ1-1; 9 bases map to TRBD1. Per the germline V gene, CDR1 is LNHDA and CDR2 is SQIVND (reference sequence). This CDR3 spans 16 amino acids. The V segment lost 4 bases and the J segment 0 bases; nucleotides outside the gene matches: 6. In nucleotides, the CDR3 is TGTGCCAGTAGTAGTCCGACAGGGGGATTGAACACTGAAGCTTTCTTT. Translation gives CASSSPTGGLNTEAFF.

The chain has TRBV7-2 and TRBJ1-4; D gene ambiguous. This CDR3 is 15 amino acids long. V was clipped by 5 bases and J by 0 bases, with 10 bases between them. From germline, CDR1 is SGHTA and CDR2 FQGNSA. DNA for the CDR3: TGTGCCAGCAGCCTGTACAGCACAACTAATGAAAAACTGTTTTTT. Amino acid sequence: CASSLYSTTNEKLFF.

This clone has just one count. In the same sample, other DNA sequences code for this CDR3. The chain has TRBV5-6 and TRBJ1-6, with 7 nucleotides matching TRBD1. The V gene's germline CDR1 is SGHDT and CDR2 YYEEEE. V lost 4 bases and J lost 1; bases outside the gene matches: 8. This CDR3 region has 17 residues. The CDR3: CASSLYRGKSYNSPLHF. CDR3 nucleotide sequence: TGTGCCAGCAGCCTATACAGGGGTAAATCCTATAATTCACCCCTCCACTTT.